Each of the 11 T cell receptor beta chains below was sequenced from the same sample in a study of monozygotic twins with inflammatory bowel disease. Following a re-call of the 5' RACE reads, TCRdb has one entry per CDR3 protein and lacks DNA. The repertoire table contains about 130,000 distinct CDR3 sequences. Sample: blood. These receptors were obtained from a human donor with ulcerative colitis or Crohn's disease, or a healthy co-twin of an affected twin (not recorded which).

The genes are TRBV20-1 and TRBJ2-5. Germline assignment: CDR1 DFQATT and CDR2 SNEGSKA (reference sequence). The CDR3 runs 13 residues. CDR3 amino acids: CSARPKVDETQYF.

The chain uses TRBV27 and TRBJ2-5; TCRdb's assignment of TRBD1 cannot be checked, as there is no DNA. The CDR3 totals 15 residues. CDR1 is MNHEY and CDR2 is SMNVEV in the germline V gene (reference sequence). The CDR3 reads CASSLRWTVEETQYF.

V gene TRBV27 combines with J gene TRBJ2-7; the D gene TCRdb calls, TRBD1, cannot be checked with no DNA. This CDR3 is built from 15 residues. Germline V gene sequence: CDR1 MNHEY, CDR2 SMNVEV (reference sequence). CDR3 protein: CASSLAGPSSYEQYF.

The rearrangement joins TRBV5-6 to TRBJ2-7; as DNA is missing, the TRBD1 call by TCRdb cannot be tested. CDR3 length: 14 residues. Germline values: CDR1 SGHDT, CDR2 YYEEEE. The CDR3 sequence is CASVRGDLRDEQYF.

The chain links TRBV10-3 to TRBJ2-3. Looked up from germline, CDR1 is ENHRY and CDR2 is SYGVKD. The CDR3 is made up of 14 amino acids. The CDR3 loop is CAISEGRNTDTQYF.

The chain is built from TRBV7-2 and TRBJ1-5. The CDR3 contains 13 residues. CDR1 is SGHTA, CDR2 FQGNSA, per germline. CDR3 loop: CASSLNSNQPQHF.

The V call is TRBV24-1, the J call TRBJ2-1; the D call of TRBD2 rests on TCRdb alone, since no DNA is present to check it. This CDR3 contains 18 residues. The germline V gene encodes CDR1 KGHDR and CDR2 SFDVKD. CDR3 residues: CATSRRLADASSYNEQFF.

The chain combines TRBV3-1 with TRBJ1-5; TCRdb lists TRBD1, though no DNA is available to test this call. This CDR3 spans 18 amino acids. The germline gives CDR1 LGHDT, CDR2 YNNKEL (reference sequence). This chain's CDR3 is CASSQEQGGRTSNQPQHF.

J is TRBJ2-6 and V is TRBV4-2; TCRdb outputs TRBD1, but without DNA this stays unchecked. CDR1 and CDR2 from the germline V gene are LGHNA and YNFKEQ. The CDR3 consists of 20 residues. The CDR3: CASSQVAFYTGDTGANVLTF.

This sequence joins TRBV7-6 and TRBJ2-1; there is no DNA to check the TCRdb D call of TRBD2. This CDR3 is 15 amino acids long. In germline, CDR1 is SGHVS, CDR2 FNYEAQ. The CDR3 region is CASSLRLAVYNEQFF. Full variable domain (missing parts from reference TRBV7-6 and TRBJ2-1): GAGVSQSPRYKVTKRGQDVALRCDPISGHVSLYWYRQALGQGPEFLTYFNYEAQQDKSGLPNDRFSAERPEGSISTLTIQRTEQRDSAMYRCASSLRLAVYNEQFFGPGTRLTVL.

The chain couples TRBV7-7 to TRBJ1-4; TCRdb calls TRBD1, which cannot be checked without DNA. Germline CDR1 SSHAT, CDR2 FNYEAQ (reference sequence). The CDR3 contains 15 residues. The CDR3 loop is CASSTGLSGNEKLFF.